Listed here are 13 T cell receptor beta chains from one sample, sequenced in a study of siplizumab effects on memory and regulatory T cells. Some clones are missing from TCRdb's copy, which holds only in-frame ones; the method was immunoSEQ multiplex PCR. This table has around 45,000 clones, more than 85% appearing once. Sequenced input: naive CD8+ T cells sorted from blood. The origin of the receptors is a human donor in good health.

The V call is TRBV18, the J call TRBJ2-7; the match to TRBD1 covers 8 bases. The CDR3 has 17 amino acids. Per the germline V gene, CDR1 is KGHSH and CDR2 is LQKENI. J gave up 2 bases and V 3 bases, and 12 bases lay outside the gene matches. CDR3 in amino acids: CASSPPIDRGNPYEQYF. DNA of the CDR3: TGTGCCAGCTCACCTCCCATCGACAGGGGAAATCCCTACGAGCAGTACTTC.

This chain uses TRBV5-1 with TRBJ2-7, with D hard to call. Germline V CDR1 and CDR2: SGHRS, YFSETQ. The ends were cut back, 5 bases at V and 2 bases at J, with 8 bases in the middle. This CDR3 contains 12 residues. CDR3 nucleotides: TGCGCCAGCAGGGCCGGTACCTACGAGCAGTACTTC. Its protein is CASRAGTYEQYF.

The chain recombines TRBV19 with TRBJ1-2; D call uncertain. The CDR3 totals 15 residues. V shed 3 bases and J shed 5 bases, with 16 bases lying between them. Per germline, CDR1 LNHDA and CDR2 SQIVND (reference sequence). In DNA form, the CDR3 reads TGTGCCAGTAGTATTTCCGACGGAACTTCTTATGGCTACACCTTC. This codes for CASSISDGTSYGYTF.

The genes are TRBV6-5 and TRBJ1-1, with D unclear. This CDR3 spans 13 amino acids. V lost 2 bases and J lost 3, with 7 bases in between. CDR1 is MNHEY and CDR2 is SVGAGI in the germline V gene. The CDR3 sequence is CASSYATYTEAFF. The DNA for the CDR3 is TGTGCCAGCAGTTACGCCACCTACACTGAAGCTTTCTTT.

The chain couples TRBV6-5 to TRBJ2-3; 8 bases are shared with TRBD2. The V gene's germline CDR1 is MNHEY and CDR2 SVGAGI. The CDR3 is made up of 16 amino acids. After removal of 4 bases from V and 3 bases from J, the junction contained 9 bases not matched to a gene. The CDR3 nucleotides are TGTGCCAGCAGTTTAGAACCGGGACTAGGAACAGATACGCAGTATTTT. Amino acid sequence: CASSLEPGLGTDTQYF.

The CDR3 region has the DNA TGTGCCAGTGGGGGTTCCTACGAGCAGTACTTC. This gives the protein CASGGSYEQYF. The chain uses TRBV19 and TRBJ2-7; D may be TRBD1 or TRBD2 (5 bases each). The CDR3 sequence is 11 residues long. V shed 8 bases and J shed 1 base, with 6 bases lying between them. Germline loops: CDR1 LNHDA, CDR2 SQIVND (reference sequence).

The chain combines TRBV7-9 with TRBJ2-5; D remains ambiguous. The germline CDR1 and CDR2 sequences are SEHNR and FQNEAQ (reference sequence). V was cut by 1 base and J by 3 bases, with 6 bases left in between. The CDR3 covers 13 residues. CDR3 residues: CASSLVMEETQYF. The CDR3 DNA follows: TGTGCCAGCAGCTTAGTGATGGAAGAGACCCAGTACTTC.

This clone occurred a few times. This chain joins TRBV6-5 and TRBJ1-5; D gene unclear. The CDR3 length is 14 residues. The V end lost 5 bases, the J end lost 3 bases, and 11 bases lay between the germline ends. Looked up from germline, CDR1 is MNHEY and CDR2 is SVGAGI. CDR3 bases: TGTGCCAGCAGTCCAGGCGTATTCAATCAGCCCCAGCATTTT. Protein product: CASSPGVFNQPQHF.

The rearrangement uses TRBV19 and TRBJ1-5; no reliable D call. Germline V CDR1 and CDR2: LNHDA, SQIVND (reference sequence). The length of the CDR3 is 12 residues. The V end was cut by 7 bases, the J end by 4 bases, with 8 bases between. The CDR3 DNA is TGTGCCAGTAACTACGGGAATCAGCCCCAGCATTTT. It specifies CASNYGNQPQHF.

The V and J genes are TRBV9 and TRBJ1-1; D uncertain. Germline CDR1 SGDLS, CDR2 YYNGEE. V was cut by 0 bases and J by 6 bases, with 9 bases left in between. The CDR3 runs 13 residues. The CDR3 here is CASSVGSRAEAFF. DNA for the CDR3: TGTGCCAGCAGCGTAGGGTCAAGGGCTGAAGCTTTCTTT.

This CDR3 is CASSKGSSNYGYTF. As DNA, the CDR3 is TGTGCCAGCAGCAAAGGCAGTTCTAACTATGGCTACACCTTC. The chain recombines TRBV5-6 with TRBJ1-2, with D unresolved. The ends were cut back, 4 bases at V and 0 bases at J, with 10 bases in the middle. Germline CDR1 and CDR2: SGHDT and YYEEEE. The CDR3 is 14 residues long.

The chain uses TRBV2 and TRBJ1-1, with D unclear. Germline CDR1 reads SNHLY; CDR2 reads FYNNEI. There are 12 residues in the CDR3. Trimming left V 8 bases short and J 4 bases short, with 11 bases between. The CDR3 DNA is TGTGCCAGCCAGTCTTTTAGCACTGAAGCTTTCTTT. Residues: CASQSFSTEAFF.

The chain recombines TRBV13 with TRBJ2-2; D remains unclear. The germline CDR1 and CDR2 sequences are PRHDT and FYEKMQ (reference sequence). Deletions cut 0 bases from V and 6 bases from J, with 2 bases between. The CDR3 has 12 amino acids. The CDR3 sequence is CASSLGAGELFF. The CDR3 bases are TGTGCCAGCAGCTTAGGCGCCGGGGAGCTGTTTTTT.